The rows below give T cell receptor beta chains drawn from one sample of a study of OX40 agonist ivuxolimab in advanced cancers. TCRdb keeps only in-frame clones here, not all; method: immunoSEQ multiplex PCR. The table lists 60,000 to 65,000 clones, 92% of them singletons. Specimen: CD4+ or CD8+ T cells sorted from blood, collected in a trial of the OX40 agonist ivuxolimab. The receptors here all came from an adult with an advanced solid tumor such as melanoma, head and neck, liver or kidney cancer. Both conserved end residues are part of each CDR3. The D gene is left open where the match is weak. Size is omitted from some rows. Given values are once, few, many or a class for expanded clones.

-	TRBJ1-2	TRBV6-1	-	TGTGCCAGCAGAGAGCGGGACGGCTATGGCTACACCTTC	CASRERDGYGYTF
TRBD2	TRBJ2-1	TRBV4-1	-	TGCGCCAGCAGCCAAGGACTAGCCACCTACAATGAGCAGTTCTTC	CASSQGLATYNEQFF
-	TRBJ1-2	TRBV19	-	TGTGCCAGTACCCCGCCCCTGGGGGGGCGGGATGGCTACACCTTC	CASTPPLGGRDGYTF
-	TRBJ1-4	TRBV6-5	-	TGTGCCACCCGAAAAAATGAAAAACTGTTTTTT	CATRKNEKLFF
-	TRBJ2-7	TRBV13	-	TGTGCCAGCAGCTTAGATCAGGATCTAAGGGACGAGCAGTACTTC	CASSLDQDLRDEQYF
-	TRBJ1-4	TRBV9	-	TGTGCCAGCAGCGTAGTGGGGGGAACTAATGAAAAACTGTTTTTT	CASSVVGGTNEKLFF
-	TRBJ1-1	TRBV9	once	TGTGCCAGCAGCGTAGGGGGCCAAAACACTGAAGCTTTCTTT	CASSVGGQNTEAFF
TRBD1	TRBJ1-1	TRBV11-2	-	TGTGCCAGCAGCGGGACAGGGGTGAGGGACACTGAAGCTTTCTTT	CASSGTGVRDTEAFF
TRBD1	TRBJ2-7	TRBV4-1	-	TGCGCCAGCAGCCAAGGGACAGGGGGCCCCTACGAGCAGTACTTC	CASSQGTGGPYEQYF
-	TRBJ1-1	TRBV6-5	-	TGTGCCAGCAAAATGGGGACTGAAGCTTTCTTT	CASKMGTEAFF
TRBD1	TRBJ2-7	TRBV4-2	-	TGTGCCAGCAGCCCAGGGGGAATCTACGAGCAGTACTTC	CASSPGGIYEQYF
TRBD2	TRBJ2-3	TRBV4-2	-	TGTGCCAGCAGCTCCCGGACTAGCGGGGGGAACACAGATACGCAGTATTTT	CASSSRTSGGNTDTQYF
-	TRBJ1-5	TRBV2	-	TGTGCCAGCAGTGGGAGACAGACCTATAGCAATCAGCCCCAGCATTTT	CASSGRQTYSNQPQHF
-	TRBJ1-6	TRBV27	once	TGTGCCAGCAGTTTATCGAGGACAGAAGTTTCACCCCTCCACTTT	CASSLSRTEVSPLHF
-	TRBJ2-3	TRBV10-3	once	TGTGCCATCAGTGAAGGGACACGGAGCACAGATACGCAGTATTTT	CAISEGTRSTDTQYF
TRBD1	TRBJ1-5	TRBV5-1	-	TGCGCCAGCAGCTTGCAGGGGGAAAGCAATCAGCCCCAGCATTTT	CASSLQGESNQPQHF
TRBD2	TRBJ2-2	TRBV5-3	-	TGTGCCAGAAGCTCCCAGGGACTAGCGGGGGGGCTGACCGGGGAGCTGTTTTTT	CARSSQGLAGGLTGELFF
-	TRBJ2-6	TRBV19	-	TGTGCCAGTAGTATGTCGACAGCTGGGGCCAACGTCCTGACTTTC	CASSMSTAGANVLTF
-	TRBJ2-7	TRBV11-3	-	TGTGCCAGCAGCTTAGACCCCGGGCTCCTGTACTTC	CASSLDPGLLYF
-	TRBJ2-7	TRBV5-6	-	TGTGCCAGCCGAAGCCCGGACGGTCCCTACGAGCAGTACTTC	CASRSPDGPYEQYF
-	TRBJ2-7	TRBV5-4	once	TGTGCCAGCAGCTTGGATGGGACCGAGGCCTACGAGCAGTACTTC	CASSLDGTEAYEQYF
TRBD2	TRBJ2-2	TRBV9	few	TGTGCCAGCAGCCCCCCCGGACTAGCGGGAGTAACCGGGGAGCTGTTTTTT	CASSPPGLAGVTGELFF
TRBD1	TRBJ1-2	TRBV5-1	-	TGCGCCAGCAGCCGTGAGGGACAGGGGGCTCAAGGCTACACCTTC	CASSREGQGAQGYTF
TRBD2	TRBJ2-3	TRBV5-4	-	TGTGCCAGCAAGGGAGGACAGACGGGAGGGACAGATACGCAGTATTTT	CASKGGQTGGTDTQYF
TRBD2	TRBJ2-3	TRBV11-2	-	TGTGCCAGCAGCTTAATAGGCGGGACTAGCGGGAGACATACGCAGTATTTT	CASSLIGGTSGRHTQYF
-	TRBJ1-2	TRBV30	-	TGTGCCTGGAGGGGCCAAAGCTATGGCTACACCTTC	CAWRGQSYGYTF
-	TRBJ1-2	TRBV14	-	TGTGCCAGCAGCCAAGATGCTGTCGGGGGCTACACCTTC	CASSQDAVGGYTF
-	TRBJ2-2	TRBV5-1	-	TGCGCCAGCAGCTTGCGGGACCCGAACACCGGGGAGCTGTTTTTT	CASSLRDPNTGELFF
TRBD1	TRBJ2-7	TRBV6-5	-	TGTGCCAGCAGTTTCGCCCCAGGGGGCAGATACGAGCAGTACTTC	CASSFAPGGRYEQYF
TRBD1	TRBJ2-7	TRBV6-6	-	TGTGCCAGCAGCCGACAGGGTTGGCCCCATGAGCAGTACTTC	CASSRQGWPHEQYF
TRBD2	TRBJ2-7	TRBV10-3	-	TGTGCCATCAGTCAAGGGGACGGGGGGGGCGGCGAGCAGTACTTC	CAISQGDGGGGEQYF
TRBD1	TRBJ1-1	TRBV7-9	-	TGTGCCAGCAGCTTGGACAGGGGGACCACTGAAGCTTTCTTT	CASSLDRGTTEAFF
TRBD1	TRBJ1-1	TRBV18	-	TGTGCCAGCACCCTAAACAGGGGGAACACTGAAGCTTTCTTT	CASTLNRGNTEAFF
-	TRBJ1-1	TRBV6-5	-	TGTGCCAGCATTCCAGGGGATAGCACTGAAGCTTTCTTT	CASIPGDSTEAFF
-	TRBJ2-5	TRBV10-3	-	TGTGCCATCAGCAGCGCCCCCCAAGAGGGCCAGTACTTC	CAISSAPQEGQYF
-	TRBJ2-7	TRBV5-5	-	TGTGCCAGCAGCTTGGTCTCTGGCTACGAGCAGTACTTC	CASSLVSGYEQYF
TRBD1	TRBJ1-1	TRBV4-1	-	TGCGCCAGCAGCCAAGCTCCAACCACGACAGGGACTGAAGCTTTCTTT	CASSQAPTTTGTEAFF
TRBD1	TRBJ2-7	TRBV4-2	-	TGTGCCAGCAGCCAAGTCCGGACAGGGGTTGACGAGCAGTACTTC	CASSQVRTGVDEQYF
TRBD1	TRBJ2-7	TRBV27	-	TGTGCCAGCAGGGCGTTGGGGACAGGGGACTACGAGCAGTACTTC	CASRALGTGDYEQYF
TRBD2	TRBJ2-5	TRBV7-6	-	TGTGCCAGCAGCTCGGCGTCGACGGGAGGCACAGAGACCCAGTACTTC	CASSSASTGGTETQYF
-	TRBJ1-3	TRBV18	-	TGTGCCAGCTCCGTAAATTCCCAGATCTCTGGAAACACCATATATTTT	CASSVNSQISGNTIYF
-	TRBJ1-2	TRBV5-1	-	TGCGCCAGCAGCTTGGGAAGCGGTGGCTACACCTTC	CASSLGSGGYTF
-	TRBJ1-3	TRBV30	-	TGTGCCTGGACCCCCACGGGGGGTTATGGAAACACCATATATTTT	CAWTPTGGYGNTIYF